This T cell receptor (beta chain) was sequenced in a study of cytotoxic CD8 clonotypes in ibrutinib-treated CLL. Findings and caveats of the study: T-cell clonality at baseline went above that of age-matched healthy donors and rose and fell with circulating CD8+ T-cell counts. Sampling time points were not equivalent between sustained-remission and progressing patients.

Losses at the gene ends were 6 bases for V and 6 bases for J; bases not matched to a gene: 13. This CDR3 has 16 amino acids. The germline V gene has CDR1 MDHEN and CDR2 SYDVKM. Repertoires were generated with immunoSEQ multiplex PCR, while TCRdb's copy carries only in-frame clones and drops some. The sample includes 65,000 to 95,000 clones, about 86% of them seen just once. Frozen-stored PBMCs produced approximately 2 micrograms of genomic DNA for TCR beta libraries. On this clone: Antigen: not known.

The sample in question was PBMCs, obtained before ibrutinib treatment. This clonotype was sampled from a human donor with chronic lymphocytic leukemia. V usage is TRBV28 and J usage is TRBJ1-1; 10 positions agree with TRBD1. CDR3 in amino acids: CASRPSGQGSRSEAFF. The CDR3 DNA sequence: TGTGCCAGCAGACCTTCGGGACAGGGGTCGAGATCTGAAGCTTTCTTT. Based on the CDR3 plus reference TRBV28 and TRBJ1-1, the full variable domain is DVKVTQSSRYLVKRTGEKVFLECVQDMDHENMFWYRQDPGLGLRLIYFSYDVKMKEKGDIPEGYSVSREKKERFSLILESASTNQTSMYLCASRPSGQGSRSEAFFGQGTRLTVV.